Each of the 8 T cell receptor beta chains below was sequenced from the same sample in a study of blood T cell repertoires in COVID-19. Method: immunoSEQ multiplex PCR; TCRdb's copy keeps in-frame clones and lacks some. The data show hundreds of thousands of clones, under 90% seen once. Sample: peripheral blood. These receptors originate from a woman in her twenties or thirties with COVID-19, enrolled during active disease.

This clone has more than one count but fewer than ten. V and J are TRBV6-5 and TRBJ1-5, with D perhaps matching TRBD1 (6 bases). Germline V gives CDR1 MNHEY, CDR2 SVGAGI. V lost 5 bases, J lost 7 bases, and 15 bases lay in between. The CDR3 contains 14 residues. The CDR3 loop is CASSNNREGQPQHF. The CDR3 nucleotides read TGTGCCAGCAGTAATAACAGGGAGGGGCAGCCCCAGCATTTT.

The chain couples TRBV19 to TRBJ2-7, with TRBD2 identical over 9 bases. Germline CDR1 reads LNHDA; CDR2 reads SQIVND (reference sequence). The CDR3 length is 17 residues. V was clipped by 1 base and J by 4 bases; unmatched bases: 11. The CDR3 sequence is CASSIAPGLAPVYEQYF. CDR3 DNA sequence: TGTGCCAGTAGTATAGCTCCGGGACTAGCTCCAGTGTACGAGCAGTACTTC.

V and J are TRBV6-1 and TRBJ2-3; 8 bases are a match to TRBD2. The germline V gene encodes CDR1 MNHNS and CDR2 SASEGT. V lost 4 bases to trimming and J lost 6 bases; unmatched junction nucleotides: 12. The CDR3 extends over 16 amino acids. The CDR3 sequence is CASSVLAGTRGDTQYF. In nucleotides, the CDR3 is TGTGCCAGCAGTGTTCTCGCCGGGACTAGGGGGGATACGCAGTATTTT.

The genes are TRBV2 and TRBJ1-1; 7 nucleotides line up with TRBD1. J was trimmed by 10 bases and V by 1 base; bases with no gene match: 3. Per germline, CDR1 SNHLY and CDR2 FYNNEI. This CDR3 region has 12 residues. The CDR3 reads CASSEDRGAAFF. CDR3 DNA sequence: TGTGCCAGCAGTGAAGACAGGGGTGCAGCTTTCTTT.

The chain is built from TRBV6-5 and TRBJ1-4, with a weak D call TRBD1 (6 bases). V dropped 5 bases and J dropped 16 bases, with 14 bases sitting between them. CDR1 is MNHEY, CDR2 SVGAGI, per germline. CDR3 size: 11 residues. The CDR3 sequence: CASSNNREWFF. For the CDR3, the DNA is TGTGCCAGCAGTAACAACAGGGAGTGGTTTTTT.

The V and J genes are TRBV3-1 (or the pseudogene TRBV3-2) and TRBJ2-2; D unclear. V lost 1 base and J lost 4, with 10 bases in between. Looked up from germline, CDR1 is LGHDT and CDR2 is YNNKEL (reference sequence). There are 15 residues in the CDR3. CDR3 bases: TGTGCCAGCAGCCAAGCCCTCACGCGCACCGGGGAGCTGTTTTTT. Translation gives CASSQALTRTGELFF.

In this sample, this clone turned up a few times. The chain is built from TRBV6-5 and TRBJ2-3; TRBD2 agrees at 9 bases. V shed 6 bases and J 1 base; nucleotides not matched to a gene: 5. This CDR3 is built from 15 residues. CDR1 MNHEY and CDR2 SVGAGI come from the germline V gene. The CDR3 nucleotides are TGTGCCAGCAGGTCGGGACTAGCCGGCACAGATACGCAGTATTTT. It is translated as CASRSGLAGTDTQYF.

The chain is built from TRBV11-2 and TRBJ2-7, with D uncertain. The V gene's germline CDR1 is SGHAT and CDR2 FQNNGV. V lost 0 bases, J lost 6 bases, and 6 bases lay in between. The CDR3 runs 12 residues. The CDR3 coding sequence is TGTGCCAGCAGCTTAGATTGGCCCGAGCAGTACTTC. This codes for CASSLDWPEQYF.